These 22 T cell receptor beta chains originate from one sample sequenced in a study of blood T cell repertoires in COVID-19. Data came from immunoSEQ multiplex PCR; TCRdb stores just in-frame clones and leaves some out. The sample has 45,000 to 55,000 clones, around 68% seen once. The source material was peripheral blood. These receptors originate from a woman between 70 and 85 years old with acute or convalescent COVID-19.

Only a few counts were recorded for this clone. V and J are TRBV7-8 and TRBJ2-7, with 7 bases lining up with TRBD2. The CDR3 length is 15 residues. Germline lookup yields CDR1 SGHVS and CDR2 FQNEAQ. V lost 1 base to trimming and J lost 2 bases; unmatched junction nucleotides: 5. The CDR3 protein is CASSLGRGTPYEQYF. The CDR3 coding sequence is TGTGCCAGCAGCTTAGGGCGGGGGACCCCCTACGAGCAGTACTTC.

This clone is labeled as medium-sized (0.01 to 0.1%). This sequence joins TRBV29-1 and TRBJ2-1; 9 bases agree with TRBD2. Losses at the gene ends were 5 bases for V and 0 bases for J; bases not matched to a gene: 5. Germline CDR1 reads SQVTM; CDR2 reads ANQGSEA. The CDR3 is made up of 15 amino acids. CDR3 nucleotides: TGCAGCGTTCGGACTAGCGCGAGCTCCTACAATGAGCAGTTCTTC. This codes for CSVRTSASSYNEQFF.

V and J are TRBV12-3 or TRBV12-4 and TRBJ1-2; D might be TRBD1 (6 bases). The CDR3 has 13 residues. Trimming pared 5 bases from V and 6 bases from J, leaving 13 bases between. The CDR3 nucleotides are TGTGCCAGCAGTCCCCAGGGGTGGGATGGCTACACCTTC. Its protein product is CASSPQGWDGYTF.

At least ten counts were recorded for this clone. In DNA, the CDR3 is TGCAGTGACCAGACTAGCGGGGGGGCTTTTGGGGCCAACGTCCTGACTTTC. It codes for CSDQTSGGAFGANVLTF. The chain employs TRBV29-1 and TRBJ2-6, with 14 nucleotides matching TRBD2. Per the germline V gene, CDR1 is SQVTM and CDR2 is ANQGSEA. This CDR3 is 17 amino acids long.

The table lists this clone with a few counts. This rearrangement joins TRBV29-1 to TRBJ1-1; D is unresolved. CDR3 length: 8 amino acids. Looked up from germline, CDR1 is SQVTM and CDR2 is ANQGSEA. Trimming stripped 5 bases from V and 10 bases from J, with 5 bases between. This CDR3 is CSVSGAFF. Here the CDR3 DNA reads TGCAGCGTTTCGGGAGCTTTCTTT.

In this sample, this clone turned up a few times. The gene calls are TRBV5-1 and TRBJ2-1; TRBD2 is a possible D gene (5 bases). CDR1 is SGHRS and CDR2 is YFSETQ in the germline V gene. Trimming pared 0 bases from V and 0 bases from J, leaving 7 bases between. The CDR3 totals 15 residues. CDR3: CASSLGEGSYNEQFF. As DNA, the CDR3 is TGCGCCAGCAGCTTGGGAGAGGGCTCCTACAATGAGCAGTTCTTC.

This chain joins TRBV27 and TRBJ1-2, with a possible D match to TRBD1 (5 bases). The V and J ends lost 4 bases and 2 bases respectively, with 11 bases between them. The CDR3 has 14 residues. CDR1 is MNHEY, CDR2 SMNVEV, per germline (reference sequence). The CDR3 DNA is TGTGCCAGCAGTTCCCCGACAGAGAACTATGGCTACACCTTC. This encodes CASSSPTENYGYTF.

The chain links TRBV24-1 to TRBJ1-5; 10 bases agree with TRBD1. Germline V gene data show CDR1 as KGHDR and CDR2 as SFDVKD. The V gene end was trimmed by 4 bases and the J gene end by 1 base; junction bases not matched to a gene: 3. There are 16 residues in the CDR3. The DNA for the CDR3 is TGTGCCACCAGTGAATCGGACAGGGGGAGCAATCAGCCCCAGCATTTT. It specifies CATSESDRGSNQPQHF.

The genes are TRBV29-1 and TRBJ2-2, with 8 bases that match TRBD1. Germline CDR1 is SQVTM and CDR2 is ANQGSEA. The CDR3 sequence is 15 residues long. Trimming removed 3 bases from V and 4 bases from J; junction bases left unmatched: 7. In nucleotides, the CDR3 is TGCAGCGTTGATCTTGGGGACAGGCTCACCGGGGAGCTGTTTTTT. Protein: CSVDLGDRLTGELFF.

V is TRBV7-2 and J is TRBJ2-1, with D tentatively TRBD2 (5 bases). The CDR3 extends over 13 amino acids. The germline CDR1 and CDR2 sequences are SGHTA and FQGNSA. Trimming removed 4 bases from V and 6 bases from J, with 10 bases in between. The CDR3, as DNA: TGTGCCAGCAGCTCATGGGCGGGCAATGAGCAGTTCTTC. Amino acid sequence: CASSSWAGNEQFF.

The count of this clone is one. The chain couples TRBV12-3 or TRBV12-4 to TRBJ2-1; 7 bases agree with TRBD2. The CDR3 is made up of 13 amino acids. V shed 10 bases and J 2 bases; nucleotides not matched to a gene: 5. CDR3 DNA: TGTGCCACCAAGGGGACTACCTACAATGAGCAGTTCTTC. It encodes CATKGTTYNEQFF.

V is TRBV3-1 (or the pseudogene TRBV3-2) and J is TRBJ2-3; D is perhaps TRBD2 (6 bases). This CDR3 comprises 16 residues. Germline V gene data show CDR1 as LGHDT and CDR2 as YNNKEL (reference sequence). V lost 3 bases and J lost 1, with 14 bases in between. CDR3 in amino acids: CASSQGREPCTDTQYF. The CDR3 bases are TGTGCCAGCAGCCAGGGCCGGGAGCCTTGCACAGATACGCAGTATTTT.

The chain employs TRBV5-4 and TRBJ2-2; TRBD1 is a possible D gene (6 bases). Trimming took 4 bases from V and 1 from J, leaving 8 bases between them. The CDR3 is 14 amino acids. CDR1 and CDR2 from the germline V gene are SGHNT and YYREEE (reference sequence). CDR3 DNA sequence: TGTGCCAGCAGCCGGGGACAGAACACCGGGGAGCTGTTTTTT. Translated, it gives CASSRGQNTGELFF.

V and J are TRBV3-1 (or the pseudogene TRBV3-2) and TRBJ2-2, with D possibly TRBD2 on 6 matching bases. V was clipped by 3 bases and J by 7 bases, with 15 bases between them. Germline V lookup: CDR1 LGHDT, CDR2 YNNKEL (reference sequence). The CDR3 extends over 15 amino acids. CDR3 in DNA: TGTGCCAGCAGCCACACTAGCCGGAGGGTCGGGGAGCTGTTTTTT. Translating it yields CASSHTSRRVGELFF.

The J gene is TRBJ2-7, the V gene TRBV7-8, with TRBD1 matching 7 bases. Germline V gives CDR1 SGHVS, CDR2 FQNEAQ. With 6 bases clipped from V and 0 bases from J, the junction kept 2 bases outside the gene matches. The CDR3 runs to 13 residues. The CDR3 DNA follows: TGTGCCAGCAGTTGGGACAGCTCCTACGAGCAGTACTTC. Protein product: CASSWDSSYEQYF.

The CDR3 sequence is CASSLFGDGTGELFF. CDR3 nucleotide sequence: TGTGCCAGCAGCTTGTTTGGCGACGGGACCGGGGAGCTGTTTTTT. J is TRBJ2-2 and V is TRBV5-6; D gene uncertain. Germline V gives CDR1 SGHDT, CDR2 YYEEEE. V was cut by 1 base and J by 5 bases, with 12 bases left in between. The CDR3 has 15 residues. Looking up the rest from reference TRBV5-6 and TRBJ2-2 gives the full variable domain: DAGVTQSPTHLIKTRGQQVTLRCSPKSGHDTVSWYQQALGQGPQFIFQYYEEEERQRGNFPDRFSGHQFPNYSSELNVNALLLGDSALYLCASSLFGDGTGELFFGEGSRLTVL.

The V call is TRBV28, the J call TRBJ1-6, with D perhaps TRBD1 (6 bases). The CDR3 has 20 residues. V lost 7 bases and J lost 10, with 35 bases in between. CDR1 and CDR2 from the germline V gene are MDHEN and SYDVKM. The CDR3 loop is CASTQNSHPLLTGWISPLHF. The CDR3 DNA reads as TGTGCCAGCACCCAGAACAGTCATCCCCTCCTGACAGGTTGGATCTCACCCCTCCACTTT.

V is TRBV18 and J is TRBJ2-7; TRBD1 matches 7 bases. V lost 1 base to trimming and J lost 5 bases; unmatched junction nucleotides: 11. The CDR3 has 16 residues. The germline V gene encodes CDR1 KGHSH and CDR2 LQKENI. CDR3 DNA: TGTGCCAGCTCACCACGGACAGGAATCTCCCTCGACGAGCAGTACTTC. Its translation is CASSPRTGISLDEQYF.

CDR3: CASSPRQGIDYTF. The CDR3 DNA reads TGCGCCAGCAGCCCTCGACAGGGAATTGACTACACCTTC. This chain links TRBV5-1 with TRBJ1-2, with 7 bases aligning to TRBD1. V shed 4 bases and J 10 bases; nucleotides not matched to a gene: 10. Per the germline V gene, CDR1 is SGHRS and CDR2 is YFSETQ. The CDR3 has 13 residues. Complete variable domain (other parts from reference TRBV5-1 and TRBJ1-2): KAGVTQTPRYLIKTRGQQVTLSCSPISGHRSVSWYQQTPGQGLQFLFEYFSETQRNKGNFPGRFSGRQFSNSRSEMNVSTLELGDSALYLCASSPRQGIDYTFGSGTRLTVV.

The chain is built from TRBV28 and TRBJ1-1; D is ambiguous. The CDR3 loop spans 14 amino acids. Trimming left V 10 bases short and J 3 bases short, with 18 bases between. CDR1 is MDHEN, CDR2 SYDVKM, per germline. CDR3 loop: CATFEPPRDTEAFF. CDR3 DNA sequence: TGTGCCACCTTCGAACCACCTCGCGACACTGAAGCTTTCTTT.

This clone showed up just a few times. The CDR3 DNA follows: TGTGCCAGCGGAGACAGCTCTGGAAACACCATATATTTT. Its protein is CASGDSSGNTIYF. This sequence joins TRBV12-3 or TRBV12-4 and TRBJ1-3; tentatively, D is TRBD1 (5 bases). V lost 8 bases and J 0 bases, leaving 8 bases between the germline ends. The CDR3 extends over 13 amino acids.

This clone has a handful of counts. The V call is TRBV11-2, the J call TRBJ2-3; the match to TRBD2 covers 7 bases. Germline V CDR1 and CDR2: SGHAT, FQNNGV. The length of the CDR3 is 14 residues. After removal of 2 bases from V and 1 base from J, the junction contained 0 bases not matched to a gene. CDR3 DNA: TGTGCCAGCAGCTTACGGGGGGGCACAGATACGCAGTATTTT. Its protein product is CASSLRGGTDTQYF.